The rows below give T cell receptor beta chains drawn from one sample of a study of cytomegalovirus exposure and HLA in healthy donors. Only in-frame clones appear in the TCRdb table, and some are missing; sequencing was by immunoSEQ multiplex PCR. The sample lists about 68,000 clones, roughly 96% seen once, with 2% to 2.5% in the top ten. Sequencing input: PBMCs. These receptors were taken from a man aged 18 to 30 in good health and CMV-seronegative. The CDR3 runs from the conserved cysteine through the conserved F or W. D genes are given only for firm matches. Size is omitted from some rows. Given values are once, few, many or a class for expanded clones.

v_call: TRBV5-4
clone_size: .
d_call: TRBD1
j_call: TRBJ1-3
cdr3_nt: TGTGCCAGCAGCCGACAGGGAGTAGAGGACACCATATATTTT
cdr3_aa: CASSRQGVEDTIYF

v_call: TRBV6-5
clone_size: .
d_call: TRBD2
j_call: TRBJ2-7
cdr3_nt: TGTGCCAGCAGTGCGACTAGCCGAAGCTCCTACGAGCAGTACTTC
cdr3_aa: CASSATSRSSYEQYF

v_call: TRBV14
clone_size: .
d_call: .
j_call: TRBJ1-2
cdr3_nt: TGTGCCAGCAGCCAAGTAGCCAGATATGGCTACACCTTC
cdr3_aa: CASSQVARYGYTF

v_call: TRBV6-5
clone_size: .
d_call: TRBD2
j_call: TRBJ2-1
cdr3_nt: TGTGCCAGCAGTTACACACTAGCGGGAACCTACAATGAGCAGTTCTTC
cdr3_aa: CASSYTLAGTYNEQFF

v_call: TRBV15
clone_size: .
d_call: .
j_call: TRBJ2-7
cdr3_nt: TGTGCCACCAGCGGACTTCTAGGGGGCTACGAGCAGTACTTC
cdr3_aa: CATSGLLGGYEQYF

v_call: TRBV7-9
clone_size: .
d_call: TRBD1
j_call: TRBJ1-1
cdr3_nt: TGTGCCAGCAGCTCCGGGACAGGGGGCTTTTCAGCTTTCTTT
cdr3_aa: CASSSGTGGFSAFF

v_call: TRBV25-1
clone_size: once
d_call: TRBD2
j_call: TRBJ2-1
cdr3_nt: TGTGCCAGCAGTGAAGGTAGACTAGCGGTTCTTGATGAGCAGTTCTTC
cdr3_aa: CASSEGRLAVLDEQFF

v_call: TRBV10-2
clone_size: .
d_call: TRBD1
j_call: TRBJ1-1
cdr3_nt: TGCGCCAGCAGTTGGGACAGGGGAACGAACACTGAAGCTTTCTTT
cdr3_aa: CASSWDRGTNTEAFF

v_call: TRBV6-1
clone_size: .
d_call: .
j_call: TRBJ2-2
cdr3_nt: TGTGCCAGCATTACCCGGGTCTTGAACACCGGGGAGCTGTTTTTT
cdr3_aa: CASITRVLNTGELFF

v_call: TRBV5-5
clone_size: .
d_call: .
j_call: TRBJ1-5
cdr3_nt: TGTGCCAGCAAGAGAGGGAATAGCAATCAGCCCCAGCATTTT
cdr3_aa: CASKRGNSNQPQHF

v_call: TRBV10-2
clone_size: .
d_call: TRBD1
j_call: TRBJ1-6
cdr3_nt: TGCGCCAGCAGCGGGACAGAGAATTCACCCCTCCACTTT
cdr3_aa: CASSGTENSPLHF

v_call: TRBV5-5
clone_size: once
d_call: .
j_call: TRBJ2-2
cdr3_nt: TGTGCCAGCAGCTGGCAACAAAACACCGGGGAGCTGTTTTTT
cdr3_aa: CASSWQQNTGELFF

v_call: TRBV9
clone_size: .
d_call: .
j_call: TRBJ2-1
cdr3_nt: TGTGCCAGTGGAGGGGTAATGTTTAATGAGCAGTTCTTC
cdr3_aa: CASGGVMFNEQFF

v_call: TRBV25-1
clone_size: .
d_call: TRBD2
j_call: TRBJ2-7
cdr3_nt: TGTGCCAGCAGTGATAGCGGGAGCCCCGAGCAGTACTTC
cdr3_aa: CASSDSGSPEQYF

v_call: TRBV14
clone_size: .
d_call: TRBD1
j_call: TRBJ2-3
cdr3_nt: TGTGCCAGCAGCCAAGACCCAGGGGGCCAACCCCGCACAGATACGCAGTATTTT
cdr3_aa: CASSQDPGGQPRTDTQYF

v_call: TRBV27
clone_size: .
d_call: TRBD1
j_call: TRBJ1-4
cdr3_nt: TGTGCCAGCAGTCCCCAGGGGGCCACTAATGAAAAACTGTTTTTT
cdr3_aa: CASSPQGATNEKLFF

v_call: TRBV28
clone_size: .
d_call: .
j_call: TRBJ1-5
cdr3_nt: TGTGCCAGCAGAACAGGGACCAATCAGCCCCAGCATTTT
cdr3_aa: CASRTGTNQPQHF

v_call: TRBV7-2
clone_size: .
d_call: .
j_call: TRBJ1-5
cdr3_nt: TGTGCCAGCAGCTTGGGGCCCGATCAGCCCCAGCATTTT
cdr3_aa: CASSLGPDQPQHF

v_call: TRBV2
clone_size: .
d_call: .
j_call: TRBJ2-1
cdr3_nt: TGTGCCCGACTCCCGAAGGATCACAATGAGCAGTTCTTC
cdr3_aa: CARLPKDHNEQFF

v_call: TRBV10-3
clone_size: once
d_call: .
j_call: TRBJ2-7
cdr3_nt: TGTGCCATCAGTGAGGAGGGGGTCCACGAGCAGTACTTC
cdr3_aa: CAISEEGVHEQYF

v_call: TRBV21-1
clone_size: .
d_call: .
j_call: TRBJ2-1
cdr3_nt: TGTGCCAGCAGCAAATCGCGGGGGGCAAAATCTGACTCCTACAATGAGCAGTTCTTC
cdr3_aa: CASSKSRGAKSDSYNEQFF

v_call: TRBV11-3
clone_size: .
d_call: .
j_call: TRBJ1-4
cdr3_nt: TGTGCCAGCAGCTTGTTGGGCAGGTCAACTAATGAAAAACTGTTTTTT
cdr3_aa: CASSLLGRSTNEKLFF

v_call: TRBV6-5
clone_size: .
d_call: .
j_call: TRBJ1-1
cdr3_nt: TGTGCCAGCAGTTACTCAGGGGCTGAAGCTTTCTTT
cdr3_aa: CASSYSGAEAFF

v_call: TRBV5-1
clone_size: once
d_call: .
j_call: TRBJ2-1
cdr3_nt: TGCGCCAGCAGTAGAGAGACTACATCCTACAATGAGCAGTTCTTC
cdr3_aa: CASSRETTSYNEQFF

v_call: TRBV6-5
clone_size: .
d_call: TRBD1
j_call: TRBJ2-7
cdr3_nt: TGTGCCAGCACCGACAGGGTCCAAGAGCAGTACTTC
cdr3_aa: CASTDRVQEQYF

v_call: TRBV6-6
clone_size: .
d_call: .
j_call: TRBJ2-6
cdr3_nt: TGTGCCAGCAGTTACGAGTTCAACTCTGGGGCCAACGTCCTGACTTTC
cdr3_aa: CASSYEFNSGANVLTF

v_call: TRBV27
clone_size: .
d_call: .
j_call: TRBJ2-1
cdr3_nt: TGTGCCAGCGCCGCGAGTCTCGATGAGCAGTTCTTC
cdr3_aa: CASAASLDEQFF

v_call: TRBV5-1
clone_size: .
d_call: .
j_call: TRBJ1-3
cdr3_nt: TGCGCCAGCAGCTTGGAGGGGCAGCCGAACTCTGGAAACACCATATATTTT
cdr3_aa: CASSLEGQPNSGNTIYF

v_call: TRBV6-1
clone_size: .
d_call: TRBD1
j_call: TRBJ2-5
cdr3_nt: TGTGCCAGCAGTGCGGGACAGGGATTGGGGCCCCAAGAGACCCAGTACTTC
cdr3_aa: CASSAGQGLGPQETQYF